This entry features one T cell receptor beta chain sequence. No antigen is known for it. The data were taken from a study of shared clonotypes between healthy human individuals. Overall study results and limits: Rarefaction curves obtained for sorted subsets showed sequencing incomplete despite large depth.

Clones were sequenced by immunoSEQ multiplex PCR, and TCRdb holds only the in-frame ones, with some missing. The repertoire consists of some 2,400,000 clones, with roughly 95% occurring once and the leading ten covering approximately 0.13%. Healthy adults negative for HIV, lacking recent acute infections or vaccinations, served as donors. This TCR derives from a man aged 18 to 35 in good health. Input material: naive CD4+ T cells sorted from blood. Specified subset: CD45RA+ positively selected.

CDR3 DNA sequence: TGCGCCAGCAGTTGGGGACCCACCGGGGAGCTGTTTTTT. Encoded protein: CASSWGPTGELFF. The chain is built from TRBV5-1 and TRBJ2-2, with D perhaps matching TRBD1 or TRBD2 (5 bases each). Trimming shortened V by 5 bases and J by 4 bases, and 9 bases separated the two germline ends. CDR1 and CDR2 from the germline V gene are SGHRS and YFSETQ. This CDR3 contains 13 residues.